The present TCR beta chain was sequenced within a study of somatic mutations in cytotoxic T cells in rheumatoid arthritis. As for this clone: Its antigen is unknown.

CDR1 is SGHVS and CDR2 is FNYEAQ in the germline V gene. V was trimmed by 6 bases and J by 6 bases, leaving 11 bases between them. The CDR3 loop spans 13 amino acids. Study-wide findings and caveats: Nobody knew which antigens the expanded CD8+ clones targeted. Among 50 to 75 patients, several showed a largest CD8+ clone that surpassed 20% of CD8+ cells. Increasing age coincided with elevated CD8+ clonality among rheumatoid arthritis patients, though not among healthy controls. Clonality measured in CD8+ T cells did not differ significantly between rheumatoid arthritis patients and age-matched healthy controls.

Produced via immunoSEQ multiplex PCR; TCRdb's table is partial and in-frame only. This table holds some 14,000 clones, around 74% found once. The sequenced sample was CD8+ T cells sorted from blood. This receptor was obtained from an adult with rheumatoid arthritis. The V gene is TRBV7-6, the J gene TRBJ2-2; a possible D gene is TRBD1 (5 bases). CDR3 amino acids: CASRPQGPGELFF. The CDR3 DNA is TGTGCCAGCAGACCCCAGGGCCCCGGGGAGCTGTTTTTT.